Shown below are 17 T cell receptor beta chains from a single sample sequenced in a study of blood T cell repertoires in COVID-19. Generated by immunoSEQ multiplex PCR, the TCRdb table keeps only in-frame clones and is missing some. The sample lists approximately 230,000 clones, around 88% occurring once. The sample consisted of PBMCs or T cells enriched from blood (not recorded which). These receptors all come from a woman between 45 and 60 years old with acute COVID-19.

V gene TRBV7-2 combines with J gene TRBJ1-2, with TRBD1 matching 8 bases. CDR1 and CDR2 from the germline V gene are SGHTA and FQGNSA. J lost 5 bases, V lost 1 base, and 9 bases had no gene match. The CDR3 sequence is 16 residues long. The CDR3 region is CASSLVGQGSRYGYTF. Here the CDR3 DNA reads TGTGCCAGCAGCTTAGTCGGACAGGGTAGTCGGTATGGCTACACCTTC.

The CDR3 here is CASRDRVNTEAFF. CDR3 sequence (DNA): TGTGCCAGCAGAGACAGGGTAAACACTGAAGCTTTCTTT. The chain uses TRBV2 and TRBJ1-1, with 7 positions matching TRBD1. This CDR3 is built from 13 residues. Trimming at V came to 6 bases and at J to 2 bases, leaving 3 bases not matched to a gene. Germline values: CDR1 SNHLY, CDR2 FYNNEI.

CDR3 bases: TGTGCCACCAGTGACCCGGGAGTCGGGGGCACCATATATTTT. This encodes CATSDPGVGGTIYF. The V call is TRBV24-1, the J call TRBJ1-3, with a possible D match to TRBD1 (5 bases). CDR1 is KGHDR, CDR2 SFDVKD, per germline. Trimming removed 4 bases from V and 9 bases from J, with 15 bases in between. This CDR3 has 14 residues.

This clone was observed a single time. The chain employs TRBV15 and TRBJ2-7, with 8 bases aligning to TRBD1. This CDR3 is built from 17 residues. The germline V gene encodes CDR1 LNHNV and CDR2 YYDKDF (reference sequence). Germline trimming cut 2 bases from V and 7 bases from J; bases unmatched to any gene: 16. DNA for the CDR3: TGTGCCACCAGCAGATCGGGTAGGACAGGGAATCCTTGGGAGCAGTACTTC. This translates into CATSRSGRTGNPWEQYF.

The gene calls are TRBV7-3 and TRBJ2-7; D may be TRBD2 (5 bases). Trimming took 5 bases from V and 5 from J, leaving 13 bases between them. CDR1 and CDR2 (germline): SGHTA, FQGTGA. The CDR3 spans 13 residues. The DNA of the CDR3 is TGTGCCAGCAGCCCTCGGGGTGGACACGAGCAGTACTTC. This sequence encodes CASSPRGGHEQYF. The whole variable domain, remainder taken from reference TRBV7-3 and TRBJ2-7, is GAGVSQTPSNKVTEKGKYVELRCDPISGHTALYWYRQSLGQGPEFLIYFQGTGAADDSGLPNDRFFAVRPEGSVSTLKIQRTERGDSAVYLCASSPRGGHEQYFGPGTRLTVT.

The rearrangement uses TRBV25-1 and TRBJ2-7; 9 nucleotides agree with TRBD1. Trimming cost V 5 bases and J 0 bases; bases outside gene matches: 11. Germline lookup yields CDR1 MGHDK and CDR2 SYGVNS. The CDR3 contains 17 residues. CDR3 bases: TGTGCCAGCAGTAAATCACTAGGGACAGGGTACTCCTACGAGCAGTACTTC. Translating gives CASSKSLGTGYSYEQYF.

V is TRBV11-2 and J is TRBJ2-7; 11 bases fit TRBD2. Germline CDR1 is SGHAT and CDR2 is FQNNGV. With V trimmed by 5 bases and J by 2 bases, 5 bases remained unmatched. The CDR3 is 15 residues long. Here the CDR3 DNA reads TGTGCCAGCAGCCTAGGGACTAGCGGACCCTACGAGCAGTACTTC. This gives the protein CASSLGTSGPYEQYF.

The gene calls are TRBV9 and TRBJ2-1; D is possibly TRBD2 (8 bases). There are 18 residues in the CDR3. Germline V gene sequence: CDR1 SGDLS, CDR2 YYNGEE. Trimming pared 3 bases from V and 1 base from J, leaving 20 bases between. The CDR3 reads CASSAGQFSGKSYNEQFF. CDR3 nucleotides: TGTGCCAGCAGCGCGGGACAGTTTAGCGGGAAGTCCTACAATGAGCAGTTCTTC.

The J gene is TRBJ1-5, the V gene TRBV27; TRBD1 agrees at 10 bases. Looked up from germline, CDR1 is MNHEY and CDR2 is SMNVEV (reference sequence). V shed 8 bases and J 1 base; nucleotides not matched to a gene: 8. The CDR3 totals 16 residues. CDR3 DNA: TGTGCCAGCCGGGACAGGGGAGATTGGAGCAATCAGCCCCAGCATTTT. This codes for CASRDRGDWSNQPQHF.

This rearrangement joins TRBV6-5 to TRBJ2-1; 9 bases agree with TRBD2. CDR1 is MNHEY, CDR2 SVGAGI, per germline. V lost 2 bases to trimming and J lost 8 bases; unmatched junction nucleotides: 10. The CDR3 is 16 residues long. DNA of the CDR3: TGTGCCAGCAGTTACCAGGGGGGAGCGGGAGGCGATGAGCAGTTCTTC. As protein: CASSYQGGAGGDEQFF.

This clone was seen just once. DNA for the CDR3: TGTGCCAGCAGCTCACCGGGACAGGGGCTAGTTGGCGGCTACACCTTC. This sequence encodes CASSSPGQGLVGGYTF. V is TRBV7-9 and J is TRBJ1-2; 10 bases match TRBD1. The germline V gene encodes CDR1 SEHNR and CDR2 FQNEAQ (reference sequence). The V segment lost 4 bases and the J segment 8 bases; nucleotides outside the gene matches: 13. The CDR3 sequence is 16 residues long.

The CDR3 loop is CASSLVRSGASPLHF. The CDR3 DNA reads TGCGCCAGCAGCTTGGTGCGGAGTGGAGCTTCACCCCTCCACTTT. This chain connects TRBV5-1 to TRBJ1-6, with no clear D. CDR1 and CDR2 from the germline V gene are SGHRS and YFSETQ. The CDR3 has 15 residues. The V and J ends lost 0 bases and 9 bases respectively, with 13 bases between them.

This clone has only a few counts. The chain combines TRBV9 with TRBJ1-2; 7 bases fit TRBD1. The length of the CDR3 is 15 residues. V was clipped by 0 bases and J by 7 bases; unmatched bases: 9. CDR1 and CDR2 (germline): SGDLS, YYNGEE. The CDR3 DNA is TGTGCCAGCAGCGTAGGAGACAGGGCGCAAGCTGGCTACACCTTC. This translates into CASSVGDRAQAGYTF.

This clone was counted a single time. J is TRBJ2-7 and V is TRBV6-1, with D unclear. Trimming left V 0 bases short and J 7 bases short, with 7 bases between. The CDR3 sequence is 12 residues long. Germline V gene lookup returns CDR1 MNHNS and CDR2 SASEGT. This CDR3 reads CASSEAPEEQYF. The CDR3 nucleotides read TGTGCCAGCAGTGAAGCGCCAGAAGAGCAGTACTTC.

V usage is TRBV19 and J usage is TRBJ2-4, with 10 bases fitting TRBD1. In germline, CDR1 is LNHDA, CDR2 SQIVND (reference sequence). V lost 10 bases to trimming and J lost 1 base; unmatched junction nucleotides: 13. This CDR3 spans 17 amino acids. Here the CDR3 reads CATSRTGTGEAKNIQYF. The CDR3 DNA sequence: TGTGCCACCTCGCGAACCGGGACAGGGGAGGCCAAAAACATTCAGTACTTC.

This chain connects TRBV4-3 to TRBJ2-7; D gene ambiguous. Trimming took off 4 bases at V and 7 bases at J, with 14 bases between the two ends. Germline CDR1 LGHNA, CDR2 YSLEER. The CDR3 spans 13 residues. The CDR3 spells CASSPQSWAEQYF. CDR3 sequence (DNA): TGCGCCAGCAGCCCCCAAAGCTGGGCAGAGCAGTACTTC.

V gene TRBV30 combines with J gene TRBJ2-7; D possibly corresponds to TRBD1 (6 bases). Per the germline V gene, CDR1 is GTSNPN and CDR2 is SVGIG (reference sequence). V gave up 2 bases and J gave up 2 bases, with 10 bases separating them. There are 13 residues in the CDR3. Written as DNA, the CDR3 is TGTGCCTGGAGTTCCAGGGGCCCCTACGAGCAGTACTTC. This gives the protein CAWSSRGPYEQYF.